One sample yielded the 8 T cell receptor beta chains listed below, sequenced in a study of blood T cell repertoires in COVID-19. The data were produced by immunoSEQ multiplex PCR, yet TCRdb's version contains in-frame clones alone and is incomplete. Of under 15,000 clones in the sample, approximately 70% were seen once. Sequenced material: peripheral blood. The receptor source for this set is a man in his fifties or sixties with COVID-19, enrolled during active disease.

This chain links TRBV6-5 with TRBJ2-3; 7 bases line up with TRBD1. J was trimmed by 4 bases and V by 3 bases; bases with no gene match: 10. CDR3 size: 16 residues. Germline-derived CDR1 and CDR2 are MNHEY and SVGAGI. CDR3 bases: TGTGCCAGCAGTTATTGGGCAGGGGGTTTAGCAGATACGCAGTATTTT. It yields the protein CASSYWAGGLADTQYF.

The CDR3 bases are TGTGCCATCAGTGACTCCGGACAGGGGGGCACTGAAGCTTTCTTT. Residues: CAISDSGQGGTEAFF. The chain has TRBV10-3 and TRBJ1-1; 10 nucleotides agree with TRBD1. The germline V gene has CDR1 ENHRY and CDR2 SYGVKD. J gave up 4 bases and V 3 bases, and 5 bases lay outside the gene matches. The CDR3 spans 15 residues.

CDR3 nucleotides: TGTGCCAGCAGCGTAGGAAGTAGCGGGAACACCGGGGAGCTGTTTTTT. Its translation is CASSVGSSGNTGELFF. The rearrangement links TRBV9 to TRBJ2-2; D may be TRBD2 (6 bases). The ends were cut back, 0 bases at V and 1 base at J, with 10 bases in the middle. CDR1 and CDR2 (germline): SGDLS, YYNGEE. This CDR3 has 16 amino acids. Complete variable domain (other parts from reference TRBV9 and TRBJ2-2): DSGVTQTPKHLITATGQRVTLRCSPRSGDLSVYWYQQSLDQGLQFLIQYYNGEERAKGNILERFSAQQFPDLHSELNLSSLELGDSALYFCASSVGSSGNTGELFFGEGSRLTVL.

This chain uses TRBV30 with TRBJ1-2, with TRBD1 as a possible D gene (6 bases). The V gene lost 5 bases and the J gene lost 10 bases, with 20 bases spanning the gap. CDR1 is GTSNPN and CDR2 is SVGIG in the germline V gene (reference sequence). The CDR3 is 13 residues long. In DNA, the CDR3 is TGTGCCTGGGCTGGCGACAGGCGCCCTCCCTACACCTTC. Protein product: CAWAGDRRPPYTF.

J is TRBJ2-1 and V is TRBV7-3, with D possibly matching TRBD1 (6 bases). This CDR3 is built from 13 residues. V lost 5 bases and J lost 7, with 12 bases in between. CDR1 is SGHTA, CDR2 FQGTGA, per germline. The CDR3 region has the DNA TGTGCCAGCAGCACAGACAGGCAAAATGAGCAGTTCTTC. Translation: CASSTDRQNEQFF.

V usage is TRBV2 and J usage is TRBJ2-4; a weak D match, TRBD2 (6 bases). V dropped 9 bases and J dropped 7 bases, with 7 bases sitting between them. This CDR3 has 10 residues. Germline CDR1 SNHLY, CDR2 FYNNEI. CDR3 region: CASGGNIQYF. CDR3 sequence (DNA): TGTGCCAGTGGGGGGAACATTCAGTACTTC.

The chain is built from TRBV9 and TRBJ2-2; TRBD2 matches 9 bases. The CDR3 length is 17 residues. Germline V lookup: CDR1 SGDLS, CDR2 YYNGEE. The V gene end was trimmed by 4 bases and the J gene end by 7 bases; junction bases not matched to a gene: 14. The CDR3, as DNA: TGTGCCAGCAGCCTATCAAGCGGGAGGACTCTTGACGGGGAGCTGTTTTTT. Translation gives CASSLSSGRTLDGELFF.

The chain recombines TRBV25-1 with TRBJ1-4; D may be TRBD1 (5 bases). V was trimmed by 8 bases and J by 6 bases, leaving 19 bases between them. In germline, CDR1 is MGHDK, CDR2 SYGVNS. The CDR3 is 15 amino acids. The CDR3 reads CASLLEWGDDEKLFF. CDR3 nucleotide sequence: TGTGCCAGCCTTCTCGAATGGGGCGACGATGAAAAACTGTTTTTT.